Following are 13 T cell receptor beta chains from one sample sequenced in a study of blood T cell repertoires in COVID-19. The method was immunoSEQ multiplex PCR; TCRdb's version includes in-frame clones alone and lacks a portion of them. The data hold tens of thousands of clones, with roughly four fifths observed a single time. Sequencing was done on a sample of peripheral blood. The receptors come from an elderly woman with acute or convalescent COVID-19.

This chain connects TRBV19 to TRBJ1-5, with no clear D. This CDR3 comprises 14 residues. The V end lost 9 bases, the J end lost 0 bases, and 12 bases lay between the germline ends. CDR1 and CDR2 (germline): LNHDA, SQIVND (reference sequence). CDR3 sequence: CASTLRDSNQPQHF. CDR3 bases: TGTGCCAGCACCTTACGAGATAGCAATCAGCCCCAGCATTTT.

The chain couples TRBV18 to TRBJ2-1; D perhaps matches TRBD1 (5 bases). Deletions cut 2 bases from V and 0 bases from J, with 11 bases between. CDR1 is KGHSH and CDR2 is LQKENI in the germline V gene. The CDR3 runs to 16 residues. CDR3: CASSPSGRGSYNEQFF. The CDR3 DNA reads TGTGCCAGCTCACCATCCGGAAGGGGCTCCTACAATGAGCAGTTCTTC. Looking up the rest from reference TRBV18 and TRBJ2-1 gives the full variable domain: NAGVMQNPRHLVRRRGQEARLRCSPMKGHSHVYWYRQLPEEGLKFMVYLQKENIIDESGMPKERFSAEFPKEGPSILRIQQVVRGDSAAYFCASSPSGRGSYNEQFFGPGTRLTVL.

This clone was recorded only once. The chain employs TRBV2 and TRBJ1-6; 10 bases are shared with TRBD1. Per the germline V gene, CDR1 is SNHLY and CDR2 is FYNNEI. V shed 6 bases, J shed 10 bases, and the junction held 3 bases outside the gene matches. This CDR3 has 13 amino acids. This chain's CDR3 is CASRTGGRSPLHF. For the CDR3, the DNA is TGTGCCAGCAGGACAGGGGGCCGCTCACCCCTCCACTTT.

This rearrangement joins TRBV5-6 to TRBJ1-2; the match to TRBD1 covers 10 bases. The CDR3 spans 15 residues. Germline V gives CDR1 SGHDT, CDR2 YYEEEE. J gave up 4 bases and V 4 bases, and 7 bases lay outside the gene matches. Written as DNA, the CDR3 is TGTGCCAGCAGCCCGGGACAGGGGCGAGGCTATGGCTACACCTTC. Protein sequence: CASSPGQGRGYGYTF. The full variable domain, in which reference TRBV5-6 and TRBJ1-2 provide the parts outside the CDR3, is DAGVTQSPTHLIKTRGQQVTLRCSPKSGHDTVSWYQQALGQGPQFIFQYYEEEERQRGNFPDRFSGHQFPNYSSELNVNALLLGDSALYLCASSPGQGRGYGYTFGSGTRLTVV.

V is TRBV7-9 and J is TRBJ2-3; perhaps TRBD2 as D (6 bases). The CDR3 runs to 14 residues. Trimming took 3 bases from V and 4 from J, leaving 11 bases between them. Germline CDR1 SEHNR, CDR2 FQNEAQ (reference sequence). In nucleotides, the CDR3 is TGTGCCAGCAGCTTGTCCGGGAGCCCAGATACGCAGTATTTT. Protein product: CASSLSGSPDTQYF.

This clone was counted only a few times. The CDR3 here is CASSEALRTGKTEAFF. The DNA of the CDR3 is TGTGCCAGCAGTGAAGCCCTACGGACAGGGAAAACTGAAGCTTTCTTT. The rearrangement uses TRBV6-1 and TRBJ1-1, with TRBD1 matching over 8 bases. V lost 0 bases, J lost 5 bases, and 8 bases stayed unmatched. This CDR3 spans 16 amino acids. Germline V CDR1 and CDR2: MNHNS, SASEGT.

The gene calls are TRBV5-1 and TRBJ2-1, with TRBD1 identical over 8 bases. This CDR3 has 13 amino acids. Per the germline V gene, CDR1 is SGHRS and CDR2 is YFSETQ. The V and J ends lost 3 bases and 8 bases, in that order; junction bases with no gene match: 4. The CDR3 nucleotides are TGCGCCAGCAGCTCGGACAGGGCGGATGAGCAGTTCTTC. It translates to CASSSDRADEQFF. Combining the CDR3 with reference TRBV5-1 and TRBJ2-1 gives the whole variable domain KAGVTQTPRYLIKTRGQQVTLSCSPISGHRSVSWYQQTPGQGLQFLFEYFSETQRNKGNFPGRFSGRQFSNSRSEMNVSTLELGDSALYLCASSSDRADEQFFGPGTRLTVL.

The J gene is TRBJ2-5, the V gene TRBV2, with 12 positions matching TRBD2. Germline V gene lookup returns CDR1 SNHLY and CDR2 FYNNEI. Trimming cost V 6 bases and J 2 bases; bases outside gene matches: 4. The length of the CDR3 is 15 residues. The CDR3 sequence is CASRLAGGGQETQYF. The CDR3 DNA is TGTGCCAGCAGACTAGCGGGAGGAGGGCAAGAGACCCAGTACTTC.

This clone was detected only once. V usage is TRBV19 and J usage is TRBJ2-2; D is possibly TRBD2 (6 bases). V lost 3 bases to trimming and J lost 4 bases, with 18 bases between them. The germline gives CDR1 LNHDA, CDR2 SQIVND (reference sequence). The CDR3 consists of 17 residues. The CDR3 region is CASSMLASKGSTGELFF. The CDR3 DNA sequence: TGTGCCAGTAGTATGCTAGCGTCAAAAGGGAGCACCGGGGAGCTGTTTTTT. The whole variable domain, filled in from reference TRBV19 and TRBJ2-2, reads DGGITQSPKYLFRKEGQNVTLSCEQNLNHDAMYWYRQDPGQGLRLIYYSQIVNDFQKGDIAEGYSVSREKKESFPLTVTSAQKNPTAFYLCASSMLASKGSTGELFFGEGSRLTVL.

The chain links TRBV27 to TRBJ1-1, with 12 bases fitting TRBD1. V shed 5 bases and J 4 bases; nucleotides not matched to a gene: 2. The germline CDR1 and CDR2 sequences are MNHEY and SMNVEV (reference sequence). CDR3 length: 14 residues. As DNA, the CDR3 is TGTGCCAGCAGTGGGACAGGGGGCATCACTGAAGCTTTCTTT. Its translation: CASSGTGGITEAFF.

The J gene is TRBJ2-7, the V gene TRBV10-3; a possible D gene is TRBD2 (6 bases). Germline lookup yields CDR1 ENHRY and CDR2 SYGVKD. V was trimmed by 5 bases and J by 0 bases, leaving 14 bases between them. The CDR3 loop spans 15 amino acids. Here the CDR3 reads CAISREAGSSYEQYF. As DNA, the CDR3 is TGTGCCATCAGTAGGGAAGCGGGCAGCTCCTACGAGCAGTACTTC.

The chain employs TRBV5-1 and TRBJ2-1; possible D gene TRBD2, 7 bases. CDR1 is SGHRS and CDR2 is YFSETQ in the germline V gene. This CDR3 region has 15 residues. Trimming left V 4 bases short and J 8 bases short, with 19 bases between. The CDR3 sequence: CASSRGGYGAYEQFF. CDR3 nucleotide sequence: TGCGCCAGCAGCCGCGGGGGCTACGGGGCGTATGAGCAGTTCTTC.

To note about this clone: Compared with germline, one end of the junction differs, possibly owing to a read error. V usage is TRBV5-1 and J usage is TRBJ2-1; 14 nucleotides line up with TRBD2. The CDR3 has 17 amino acids. Germline-derived CDR1 and CDR2 are SGHRS and YFSETQ. The CDR3, as DNA: TGCGCCAGCAGTTTGGGACTAGCGGGAGTGAGGTACAATGAGCAGTTCTTC. Its protein is CASSLGLAGVRYNEQFF.